This T cell receptor (beta chain) originates from a study of blood T cell repertoires in COVID-19. Study background: COVID-19 samples, acute and convalescent, were from the United States, Italy and Spain. T cells, B-cell-depleted T cells, or PBMCs provided the cDNA or gDNA that served as material.

As originally analysed: Nucleated cell number was recorded as an estimate derived from reference gene primer amplification. Data came from immunoSEQ multiplex PCR; TCRdb stores just in-frame clones and leaves some out. D and trimming were read from the DNA, whereas the V and J calls and clone size are those reported in that table. The table lists 150,000 to 200,000 clones, 82% of them singletons. This clone was picked up one time. Germline V gives CDR1 SSHAT, CDR2 FNYEAQ (reference sequence). The V and J ends lost 5 bases and 2 bases, in that order; junction bases with no gene match: 2. CDR3 length equals 13 residues.

The receptor comes from a woman of 80 years or more with acute or convalescent COVID-19. Sequencing was performed on peripheral blood. This chain connects TRBV7-7 to TRBJ2-5; 7 bases fit TRBD2. The CDR3 region has the DNA TGTGCCAGCAGCCAACTAGCGCAAGAGACCCAGTACTTC. It codes for CASSQLAQETQYF.